This TCR beta chain came from a study of blood T cells in healthy people across ages. Study-level points and caveats: In long-lived donors, naive CD4+ cell counts and diversity exceeded those of aged donors. TCR beta diversity, measured per million T cells, fell in a roughly linear way with age.

Peripheral blood samples of 9 to 10 milliliters were drawn from each donor. Isolated per sample were at least 7 million PBMCs. In regard to this clonotype: The antigen remains unidentified.

The second PCR ran about 6 to 11 cycles with a sample-barcoded 5' primer and J-beta primers. In TCRdb, the 5' RACE reads were re-called with MiXCR into one record per CDR3 protein. The data hold hundreds of thousands of distinct CDR3 sequences, with around 62% observed a single time. Trimming took 4 bases from V and 4 from J, leaving 14 bases between them. CDR3 length: 15 amino acids. In germline, CDR1 is MNHEY, CDR2 SVGAGI. The source of this sequence is a man aged 25 to 40 in good health. The V and J genes are TRBV6-5 and TRBJ2-1, with a tentative D call TRBD2 (6 bases). Sequenced material: blood. The CDR3 bases are TGTGCCAGCAGTTCGGAGGGGTTTGGGTACAATGAGCAGTTCTTC. Amino acid sequence: CASSSEGFGYNEQFF.